The clone carrying this T cell receptor (beta chain) has only a few counts. The antigen remains unidentified. TCRdb recomputed calls from the 5' RACE reads with MiXCR, one row per CDR3 protein. The data show around 370,000 distinct CDR3 sequences, under 25% seen once. This record belongs to a study of T-cell memory formation after mild COVID-19. Looking at the study overall: There were largely donor-specific TCR clusters. Broader study findings: Memory sampled before infection contained some responding clones, suggesting cross-reactive memory joined. A second wave expanding day 15 to 37 was CD4+-biased; contracting clones were balanced. Unconfirmed was the SARS-CoV-2 specificity of second-wave clones that peaked on day 37.

The V and J ends lost 4 bases and 3 bases, in that order; junction bases with no gene match: 7. Germline assignment: CDR1 SQVTM and CDR2 ANQGSEA. This CDR3 is 14 amino acids long. The receptor was isolated from an adult woman who had mild COVID-19 (a few samples of this study predate the infection). Cell type and time point are not known. The chain employs TRBV29-1 and TRBJ2-7, with 9 positions matching TRBD1. Sequencing was performed on PBMCs or a T cell subset sorted from them (not recorded which). The CDR3 loop is CSVVLPGQGYEQYF. CDR3 DNA sequence: TGCAGCGTTGTCCTCCCGGGACAGGGCTACGAGCAGTACTTC.